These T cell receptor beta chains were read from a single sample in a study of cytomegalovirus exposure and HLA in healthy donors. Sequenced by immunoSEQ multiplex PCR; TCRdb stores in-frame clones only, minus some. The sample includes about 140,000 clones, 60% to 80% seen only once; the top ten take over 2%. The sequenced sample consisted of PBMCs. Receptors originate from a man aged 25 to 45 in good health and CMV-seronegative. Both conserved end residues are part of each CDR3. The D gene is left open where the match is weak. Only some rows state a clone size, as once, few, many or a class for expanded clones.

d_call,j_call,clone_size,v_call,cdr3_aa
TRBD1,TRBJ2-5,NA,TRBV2,CASSPRGRETQYF
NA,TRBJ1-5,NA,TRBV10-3,CAISESAGGNGGNQPQHF
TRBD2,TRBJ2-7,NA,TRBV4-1,CASSQARASGISYEQYF
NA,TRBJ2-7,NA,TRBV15,CATSRGGELEQYF
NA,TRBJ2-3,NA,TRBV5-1,CASSSIQAASTDTQYF
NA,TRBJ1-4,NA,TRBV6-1,CASSETGGEKLFF
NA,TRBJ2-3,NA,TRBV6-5,CASAQGPSTDTQYF
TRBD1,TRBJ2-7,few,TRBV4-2,CASSQDPQGAYEQYF
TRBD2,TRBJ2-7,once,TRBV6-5,CASSMGLAGGGEQYF
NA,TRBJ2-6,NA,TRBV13,CASSPPGVSGANVLTF